These T cell receptor beta chains were read from a single sample in a study of T-cell memory formation after mild COVID-19. TCRdb reanalysed the 5' RACE reads using MiXCR and keeps one entry per CDR3 protein. The table has 5,000 or so distinct CDR3 sequences, 20% to 25% seen once; the top ten hold roughly 2.3%. Material: PBMCs or a T cell subset sorted from them (not recorded which). The receptor source for this set is an adult who had mild COVID-19 (a few samples of this study predate the infection). Cell type and time point are not known. Both conserved end residues are part of each CDR3. The order of the fields is D gene, V gene, clone size, J gene, CDR3 DNA, CDR3 protein. D genes are given only for firm matches. Clone size is shown for a subset of rows, as once, few, many or a class of expanded clone.

NA,TRBV21-1,medium-sized,TRBJ1-1,TGTGCCAGCAGCCAAGAGGGTCCGGGGGTGCCCCGAGCTTTCTTT,CASSQEGPGVPRAFF
NA,TRBV7-8,medium-sized,TRBJ2-1,TGTGCCAGCAGCGCAGGCCAGGGGCAGTTCTTC,CASSAGQGQFF
NA,TRBV30,medium-sized,TRBJ1-1,TGTGCCTGGAGTGTACTTGGGAGGGAGAACACTGAAGCTTTCTTT,CAWSVLGRENTEAFF
NA,TRBV19,medium-sized,TRBJ2-2,TGTGCCAGTAACCGGGTGCACACCGGGGAGCTGTTTTTT,CASNRVHTGELFF
NA,TRBV5-1,NA,TRBJ2-2,TGCGCCAGCAGCTTGGTGGGGGAGACCGGGGAGCTGTTTTTT,CASSLVGETGELFF
NA,TRBV7-2,medium-sized,TRBJ1-2,TGTGCCAGCAGCTTAGTATCGACAGAATTGGGGTTCTACACCTTC,CASSLVSTELGFYTF
TRBD2,TRBV29-1,medium-sized,TRBJ2-3,TGCAGCGCCCCGACTAGCGGGGGTAATACGCAGTATTTT,CSAPTSGGNTQYF
TRBD2,TRBV6-5,medium-sized,TRBJ2-3,TGTGCCAGCAGTTACTCGGCTAGCGGGGTAGATACGCAGTATTTT,CASSYSASGVDTQYF
NA,TRBV2,medium-sized,TRBJ2-5,TGTGCCAGCAAGGAGGGCGCACGAAGGGAGACCCAGTACTTC,CASKEGARRETQYF
NA,TRBV7-2,medium-sized,TRBJ2-5,TGTGCCAGCAGCCTCTTTTCCCAGGCAGGGATAGAGACCCAGTACTTC,CASSLFSQAGIETQYF
NA,TRBV4-1,medium-sized,TRBJ2-5,TGCGCCAGCAGCCTCCGCAGTGTGGAGACCCAGTACTTC,CASSLRSVETQYF
NA,TRBV4-1,medium-sized,TRBJ2-4,TGCGCCAGCAGGGAACGAGAGTGGGGCATTCAGTACTTC,CASREREWGIQYF
TRBD2,TRBV7-6,NA,TRBJ2-3,TGTGCCAGCAGCTCGGGACTAGCGGGCCCTATAGTCACAGATACGCAGTATTTT,CASSSGLAGPIVTDTQYF